The 27 T cell receptor beta chains reported below all come from one sample, sequenced in a study of identical twins. In TCRdb, the 5' RACE reads were re-called with MiXCR into one record per CDR3 protein. This sample has about 1.7 million distinct CDR3 sequences, with less than 35% found just once. The specimen was cord blood. The source of these receptors is a newborn girl in good health.

In the case of this clonotype: One end of the junction does not line up with germline, which may come from a read error. The chain joins TRBV2 to TRBJ2-5, with D unclear. In germline, CDR1 is SNHLY, CDR2 FYNNEI. The CDR3 extends over 14 amino acids. The CDR3 loop is CTSSEGKSWGTQYF. CDR3 nucleotide sequence: TGTACCAGCAGTGAAGGAAAGAGCTGGGGGACCCAGTACTTC.

This clonotype was counted ten times or more. CDR3 coding DNA: TGTGCCATCAGCCCTAGCGGGAGAAGCGATGAGCAGTTCTTC. Translated: CAISPSGRSDEQFF. The rearrangement links TRBV10-3 to TRBJ2-1; 10 bases match TRBD2. The V segment lost 6 bases and the J segment 8 bases; nucleotides outside the gene matches: 7. The germline CDR1 and CDR2 sequences are ENHRY and SYGVKD. This CDR3 is 14 amino acids long.

The rearrangement links TRBV20-1 to TRBJ2-1; D tentatively reads TRBD1 or TRBD2 (5 bases each). Germline CDR1 is DFQATT and CDR2 is SNEGSKA (reference sequence). V was clipped by 4 bases and J by 0 bases, with 13 bases between them. The CDR3 has 15 residues. The CDR3 region has the DNA TGCAGTGCTACAACCGGGACGAGCTCCTACAATGAGCAGTTCTTC. Encoded protein: CSATTGTSSYNEQFF.

The rearrangement links TRBV3-1 to TRBJ2-7, with TRBD1 as a possible D gene (5 bases). Germline CDR1 LGHDT, CDR2 YNNKEL (reference sequence). V shed 0 bases and J shed 2 bases, with 14 bases lying between them. The CDR3 spans 16 residues. CDR3 sequence reads: CASSQDLPWGPYEQYF. CDR3 bases: TGTGCCAGCAGCCAAGATCTTCCGTGGGGCCCCTACGAGCAGTACTTC.

This clonotype was recorded at least ten times. V gene TRBV2 combines with J gene TRBJ2-7, with D perhaps TRBD1 (5 bases). The length of the CDR3 is 13 residues. Germline CDR1 is SNHLY and CDR2 is FYNNEI. V was pared by 0 bases and J by 2 bases, with 5 bases between. CDR3 region: CASSEARAYEQYF. CDR3 nucleotide sequence: TGTGCCAGCAGTGAAGCCAGGGCCTACGAGCAGTACTTC.

This sequence joins TRBV3-1 and TRBJ2-5; no definite D call. CDR3 length: 13 residues. Per germline, CDR1 LGHDT and CDR2 YNNKEL (reference sequence). Trimming removed 2 bases from V and 4 bases from J, with 8 bases in between. DNA for the CDR3: TGTGCCAGCAGCCAAAGTTTGGCAGAGACCCAGTACTTC. The encoded protein is CASSQSLAETQYF.

Details on this clonotype: An end of the junction differs from the germline gene, which may be a read error. This chain joins TRBV28 and TRBJ1-6; 7 nucleotides line up with TRBD1. Germline V gives CDR1 MDHEN, CDR2 SYDVKM. The CDR3 spans 16 residues. This chain's CDR3 is CASSSQRGLVNSPLHF. In DNA, the CDR3 is TGCGCCAGCAGTTCTCAAAGGGGGCTTGTGAATTCACCCCTCCACTTT. The variable domain in full, with the rest retrieved from reference TRBV28 and TRBJ1-6, is DVKVTQSSRYLVKRTGEKVFLECVQDMDHENMFWYRQDPGLGLRLIYFSYDVKMKEKGDIPEGYSVSREKKERFSLILESASTNQTSMYLCASSSQRGLVNSPLHFGNGTRLTVT.

This clonotype was observed a few times. The V and J genes are TRBV7-9 and TRBJ2-1; possibly TRBD1 or TRBD2 for D (6 bases each). CDR1 is SEHNR and CDR2 is FQNEAQ in the germline V gene (reference sequence). The CDR3 contains 17 residues. The V gene lost 1 base and the J gene lost 6 bases, with 19 bases spanning the gap. CDR3 sequence: CASSLEIRRGPFNEQFF. CDR3 sequence (DNA): TGTGCCAGCAGCTTAGAAATCCGCCGGGGGCCGTTCAATGAGCAGTTCTTC.

This sequence joins TRBV9 and TRBJ2-3; 13 bases are shared with TRBD2. The CDR3 contains 21 residues. Germline loops: CDR1 SGDLS, CDR2 YYNGEE. The V gene end was trimmed by 3 bases and the J gene end by 1 base; junction bases not matched to a gene: 17. The CDR3 loop is CASSANRGRPGTSGGTDTQYF. CDR3 nucleotides: TGTGCCAGCAGCGCAAACAGGGGGCGACCTGGGACTAGCGGGGGCACAGATACGCAGTATTTT.

The J gene is TRBJ2-1, the V gene TRBV12-3 or TRBV12-4, with TRBD2 identical over 7 bases. The CDR3 covers 12 residues. V was clipped by 9 bases and J by 12 bases; unmatched bases: 11. As DNA, the CDR3 is TGTGCCAGTGGGGGGGGTTGCAATTGGCAGTTCTTC. Protein product: CASGGGCNWQFF.

V and J are TRBV4-1 and TRBJ1-5; D might be TRBD1 (5 bases). V lost 1 base and J lost 3, with 16 bases in between. Germline-derived CDR1 and CDR2 are MGHRA and YSYEKL. The CDR3 loop spans 17 amino acids. CDR3 residues: CASSQGGKGRFNQPQHF. The CDR3 nucleotides are TGCGCCAGCAGCCAAGGAGGGAAGGGACGCTTCAATCAGCCCCAGCATTTT.

J is TRBJ2-1 and V is TRBV27; D ambiguous. This CDR3 is built from 13 residues. Germline CDR1 MNHEY, CDR2 SMNVEV (reference sequence). With 5 bases removed from V and 6 bases from J, the gap between germline ends came to 11 bases. The CDR3 DNA follows: TGTGCCAGCAGTCCCCCTCGCCCCAATGAGCAGTTCTTC. Translation gives CASSPPRPNEQFF.

This clonotype has a handful of counts. CDR3 nucleotide sequence: TGTGCCAGCAGCTTGCTCGAGGTCGGACGCGAGCAGTACTTC. As protein: CASSLLEVGREQYF. V usage is TRBV5-6 and J usage is TRBJ2-7; no clear D gene. The CDR3 contains 14 residues. In germline, CDR1 is SGHDT, CDR2 YYEEEE. With 1 base removed from V and 6 bases from J, the gap between germline ends came to 14 bases. The variable domain in full, with the rest retrieved from reference TRBV5-6 and TRBJ2-7, is DAGVTQSPTHLIKTRGQQVTLRCSPKSGHDTVSWYQQALGQGPQFIFQYYEEEERQRGNFPDRFSGHQFPNYSSELNVNALLLGDSALYLCASSLLEVGREQYFGPGTRLTVT.

This clonotype has only a few counts. This chain links TRBV5-1 with TRBJ2-3, with D possibly TRBD2 on 5 matching bases. CDR1 and CDR2 from the germline V gene are SGHRS and YFSETQ. This CDR3 region has 16 residues. V was clipped by 0 bases and J by 3 bases, with 14 bases between them. The CDR3 protein is CASSLGSVRRTDTQYF. The CDR3 DNA follows: TGCGCCAGCAGCTTGGGTTCGGTCCGGAGGACAGATACGCAGTATTTT.

This rearrangement joins TRBV10-3 to TRBJ1-2, with 7 positions matching TRBD1. V dropped 3 bases and J dropped 2; count of bases not matched to a gene: 3. CDR1 and CDR2 from the germline V gene are ENHRY and SYGVKD. The CDR3 is 14 residues long. The CDR3: CAISEDRANYGYTF. The CDR3 DNA reads TGTGCCATCAGTGAAGACAGGGCAAACTATGGCTACACCTTC.

This clonotype has ten or more counts. Here the CDR3 reads CASSFSGNEQYF. Here the CDR3 DNA reads TGTGCCAGCAGCTTTTCGGGGAACGAGCAGTACTTC. The V call is TRBV27, the J call TRBJ2-7; D is perhaps TRBD2 (5 bases). Germline assignment: CDR1 MNHEY and CDR2 SMNVEV (reference sequence). Trimming took 6 bases from V and 5 from J, leaving 11 bases between them. This CDR3 contains 12 residues.

The chain is built from TRBV28 and TRBJ2-3; 11 nucleotides align to TRBD2. This CDR3 is built from 18 residues. Germline V gives CDR1 MDHEN, CDR2 SYDVKM. V lost 3 bases to trimming and J lost 0 bases; unmatched junction nucleotides: 8. The CDR3 DNA sequence: TGTGCCAGCAGTTTCGGGGCTAGCGGGAGGTTAAGCACAGATACGCAGTATTTT. Encoded protein: CASSFGASGRLSTDTQYF.

This clonotype showed up many times. This chain joins TRBV20-1 and TRBJ2-4; D call uncertain. V lost 2 bases to trimming and J lost 0 bases, with 8 bases between them. The CDR3 is made up of 14 amino acids. In germline, CDR1 is DFQATT, CDR2 SNEGSKA (reference sequence). As DNA, the CDR3 is TGCAGTGCTAGACTCCGGGTAGCCAAAAACATTCAGTACTTC. Protein sequence: CSARLRVAKNIQYF.

The V gene is TRBV6-6, the J gene TRBJ1-3; TRBD1 matches at 8 bases. CDR3 size: 15 residues. The trim removed 5 bases at V and 0 bases at J, leaving 3 bases unmatched. The germline V gene encodes CDR1 MNHNY and CDR2 SVGAGI (reference sequence). CDR3 DNA: TGTGCCAGCAGTCAGGGGGCCAACTCTGGAAACACCATATATTTT. As protein: CASSQGANSGNTIYF.

This clonotype was observed a few times. The rearrangement joins TRBV5-6 to TRBJ2-1; TRBD2 agrees at 11 bases. This CDR3 is built from 17 residues. From germline, CDR1 is SGHDT and CDR2 YYEEEE. Trimming cost V 3 bases and J 3 bases; bases outside gene matches: 8. The CDR3 region is CASSSGPGTSGYNEQFF. The CDR3 DNA reads TGTGCCAGCAGCTCGGGACCCGGGACTAGCGGCTACAATGAGCAGTTCTTC.

The chain employs TRBV20-1 and TRBJ1-2; unclear D gene. Trimming removed 3 bases from V and 6 bases from J, with 14 bases in between. The V gene's germline CDR1 is DFQATT and CDR2 SNEGSKA (reference sequence). The CDR3 is 13 amino acids. The CDR3 here is CSARRVWGDGYTF. The CDR3, as DNA: TGCAGTGCTAGGAGAGTCTGGGGAGATGGCTACACCTTC.

This clonotype was detected ten times or more. CDR3 in amino acids: CASSLNSKLRPKLNEQFF. The DNA for the CDR3 is TGCGCCAGCAGCTTGAATTCGAAGCTTCGCCCTAAACTCAATGAGCAGTTCTTC. V is TRBV5-1 and J is TRBJ2-1; unclear D gene. There are 18 residues in the CDR3. V was pared by 1 base and J by 6 bases, with 23 bases between. The germline CDR1 and CDR2 sequences are SGHRS and YFSETQ.

In its sample, this clonotype was seen a few times. V usage is TRBV12-3 or TRBV12-4 and J usage is TRBJ2-1; possibly TRBD2 for D (6 bases). CDR3 length equals 16 residues. V was cut by 2 bases and J by 3 bases, with 14 bases left in between. CDR3 region: CASSLTRTIGYNEQFF. The CDR3 DNA reads TGTGCCAGCAGTTTAACCCGGACTATCGGCTACAATGAGCAGTTCTTC.

In this sample, this clonotype turned up a few times. The rearrangement joins TRBV19 to TRBJ1-2; D ambiguous. Germline CDR1 and CDR2: LNHDA and SQIVND (reference sequence). The V end lost 5 bases, the J end lost 4 bases, and 14 bases lay between the germline ends. The length of the CDR3 is 14 residues. The CDR3 is CASSEPNGPYGYTF. CDR3 nucleotides: TGTGCCAGTAGTGAACCCAATGGACCCTATGGCTACACCTTC. Using reference TRBV19 and TRBJ1-2 for the parts outside the CDR3, the full variable domain is DGGITQSPKYLFRKEGQNVTLSCEQNLNHDAMYWYRQDPGQGLRLIYYSQIVNDFQKGDIAEGYSVSREKKESFPLTVTSAQKNPTAFYLCASSEPNGPYGYTFGSGTRLTVV.

This clonotype was seen only a few times. J is TRBJ2-7 and V is TRBV28; D unresolved. Trimming removed 3 bases at V and 2 bases at J, with 23 bases between. This CDR3 is built from 18 residues. CDR1 and CDR2 from the germline V gene are MDHEN and SYDVKM. This CDR3 reads CASSLTSRRLGNAYEQYF. The CDR3 region has the DNA TGTGCCAGCAGTTTGACCTCGCGTAGGCTAGGGAACGCCTACGAGCAGTACTTC.

The chain links TRBV9 to TRBJ2-3; D unresolved. The V gene lost 0 bases and the J gene lost 2 bases, with 4 bases spanning the gap. CDR3 size: 13 residues. The germline gives CDR1 SGDLS, CDR2 YYNGEE. The CDR3 nucleotides read TGTGCCAGCAGCGTAGACTTCACAGATACGCAGTATTTT. It is translated as CASSVDFTDTQYF.

The chain uses TRBV7-2 and TRBJ2-5; the D gene is possibly TRBD2 (6 bases). V was pared by 2 bases and J by 5 bases, with 15 bases between. Germline-derived CDR1 and CDR2 are SGHTA and FQGNSA. The CDR3 length is 15 residues. CDR3 protein: CASSLSPGGWETQYF. CDR3 nucleotides: TGTGCCAGCAGCTTAAGTCCCGGGGGATGGGAGACCCAGTACTTC.